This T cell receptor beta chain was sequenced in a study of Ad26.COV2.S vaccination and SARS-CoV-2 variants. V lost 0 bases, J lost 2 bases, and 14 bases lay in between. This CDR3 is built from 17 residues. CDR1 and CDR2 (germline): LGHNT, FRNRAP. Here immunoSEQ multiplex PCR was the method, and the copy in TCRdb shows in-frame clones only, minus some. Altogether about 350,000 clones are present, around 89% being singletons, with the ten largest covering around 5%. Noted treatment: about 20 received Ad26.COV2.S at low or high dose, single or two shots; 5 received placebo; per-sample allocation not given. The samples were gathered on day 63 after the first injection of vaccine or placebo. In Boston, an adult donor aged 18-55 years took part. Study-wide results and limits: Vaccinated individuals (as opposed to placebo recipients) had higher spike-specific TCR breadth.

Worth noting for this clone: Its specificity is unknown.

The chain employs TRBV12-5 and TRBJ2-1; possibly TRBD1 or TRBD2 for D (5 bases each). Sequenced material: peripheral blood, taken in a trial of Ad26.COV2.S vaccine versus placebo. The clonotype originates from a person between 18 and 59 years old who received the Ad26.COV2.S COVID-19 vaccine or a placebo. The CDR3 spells CASGLVLGRETYNEQFF. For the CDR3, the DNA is TGTGCTAGTGGTTTGGTACTTGGCAGGGAGACCTACAATGAGCAGTTCTTC.